This is a list of T cell receptor beta chains from one sample in a study of blood T cell repertoires in COVID-19. Generated by immunoSEQ multiplex PCR, the TCRdb table keeps only in-frame clones and is missing some. The table lists about 220,000 clones, about 78% of them singletons, with 5.5% to 8.5% in the top ten. The material sequenced was peripheral blood. All receptors come from a woman aged 70-85 years with acute or convalescent COVID-19. Both conserved end residues are part of each CDR3. Fields, in order: J gene, D gene, V gene, clone size, CDR3 DNA, CDR3 protein. The D gene is left open where the match is weak. Where a row states a size, it is once, few, many or the class of an expanded clone; other rows omit it.

J: TRBJ2-7
D: TRBD1
V: TRBV14
size: few
DNA: TGTGCCAGCAGCCCCCACGAGGGGACAGGGTTCCACGAGCAGTACTTC
CDR3: CASSPHEGTGFHEQYF

J: TRBJ2-1
D: TRBD2
V: TRBV3-1/TRBV3-2
size: once
DNA: TGTGCCAGCAGCCAACTCATGGGACTAGCGGGGGGGGATGAGCAGTTCTTC
CDR3: CASSQLMGLAGGDEQFF

J: TRBJ2-5
D: TRBD1
V: TRBV5-4
size: -
DNA: TGTGCCAGCACCAACAAGCGACAGGGGCGGGCAGAGACCCAGTACTTC
CDR3: CASTNKRQGRAETQYF

J: TRBJ1-5
D: TRBD1
V: TRBV6-1
size: -
DNA: TGTGCCAGCAGTGGGAGACAGGGTGGGAGCAATCAGCCCCAGCATTTT
CDR3: CASSGRQGGSNQPQHF

J: TRBJ2-5
D: -
V: TRBV2
size: once
DNA: TGTGCCAGCAGTCCGCCTATCTTAGGGGCGGCCCAGTACTTC
CDR3: CASSPPILGAAQYF

J: TRBJ1-1
D: TRBD1
V: TRBV12-3/TRBV12-4
size: -
DNA: TGTGCCAGCAGTCGGGACAGGGACACTGAAGCTTTCTTT
CDR3: CASSRDRDTEAFF

J: TRBJ2-3
D: -
V: TRBV23-1
size: -
DNA: TGCGCCAGCATTACAGACCCCACAGATACGCAGTATTTT
CDR3: CASITDPTDTQYF

J: TRBJ1-1
D: TRBD1
V: TRBV16
size: -
DNA: TGTGCCAGCAGTCAAAGCTCAGGGGGCGCGGGTGAAGCTTTCTTT
CDR3: CASSQSSGGAGEAFF

J: TRBJ1-5
D: TRBD1
V: TRBV10-3
size: once
DNA: TGTGCCATCAGTGATGGGGACAGGGGAGGCAATCAGCCCCAGCATTTT
CDR3: CAISDGDRGGNQPQHF

J: TRBJ2-3
D: TRBD2
V: TRBV6-5
size: -
DNA: TGTGCCAGCAGTCTAGCGGGGGGGCCGATAGATACGCAGTATTTT
CDR3: CASSLAGGPIDTQYF

J: TRBJ2-5
D: -
V: TRBV11-2
size: -
DNA: TGTGCCAGCAGCTTCACCGACTTTGAGACCCAGTACTTC
CDR3: CASSFTDFETQYF

J: TRBJ1-5
D: TRBD1
V: TRBV2
size: -
DNA: TGTGCCAGCAGTGAAGCTCATGGGACAGCCTCTAATCAGCCCCAGCATTTT
CDR3: CASSEAHGTASNQPQHF

J: TRBJ2-3
D: TRBD2
V: TRBV7-7
size: -
DNA: TGTGCCAGCAGCTTAGCCCCTCCGGGGGGGGGAGATACGCAGTATTTT
CDR3: CASSLAPPGGGDTQYF

J: TRBJ2-6
D: TRBD1
V: TRBV7-2
size: -
DNA: TGTGCCAGCAGCTTGACAGGGGGGGCCAACGTCCTGACTTTC
CDR3: CASSLTGGANVLTF

J: TRBJ1-1
D: -
V: TRBV2
size: once
DNA: TGTGCCAGCAGTGTAGGACAGCGGAACACTGAAGCTTTCTTT
CDR3: CASSVGQRNTEAFF

J: TRBJ1-5
D: TRBD1
V: TRBV4-2
size: -
DNA: TGTGCCAGCAGCCAAGATTCGTCTCGAGGGGGCGAAAATCAGCCCCAGCATTTT
CDR3: CASSQDSSRGGENQPQHF

J: TRBJ2-1
D: TRBD2
V: TRBV6-2/TRBV6-3
size: -
DNA: TGTGCCAGCAGTTACACGGTCGGACTAGCGGGGGCCGATGAGCAGTTCTTC
CDR3: CASSYTVGLAGADEQFF

J: TRBJ2-5
D: -
V: TRBV10-2
size: few
DNA: TGCGCCAGCAGTGATCAGGGCCCAGGAGAGACCCAGTACTTC
CDR3: CASSDQGPGETQYF

J: TRBJ2-3
D: -
V: TRBV29-1
size: -
DNA: TGCAGCGTTGATTATAGCGTTGACCCAGATACGCAGTATTTT
CDR3: CSVDYSVDPDTQYF

J: TRBJ2-1
D: -
V: TRBV5-8
size: -
DNA: TGTGCCAGCAGCTTCGCCTCAAGGCAGGGTGAGCAGTTCTTC
CDR3: CASSFASRQGEQFF

J: TRBJ2-7
D: -
V: TRBV21-1
size: -
DNA: TGTGCCAGTTCTGAGGCATTACACGAGCAGTACTTC
CDR3: CASSEALHEQYF

J: TRBJ1-5
D: -
V: TRBV19
size: -
DNA: TGTGCCAGCCGACGAACGTTGGGGGGTCAGCCCCAGCATTTT
CDR3: CASRRTLGGQPQHF

J: TRBJ1-2
D: TRBD1
V: TRBV19
size: -
DNA: TGTGCCAGCCCAGGGGGCGCGGATGGCTACACCTTC
CDR3: CASPGGADGYTF

J: TRBJ2-5
D: -
V: TRBV9
size: -
DNA: TGTGCCAGCAGCGTAGATCACAGGATCGGGGAGACCCAGTACTTC
CDR3: CASSVDHRIGETQYF

J: TRBJ2-2
D: -
V: TRBV5-1
size: -
DNA: TGCGCCAGCAGTCTTATCGACAGGAACACCGGGGAGCTGTTTTTT
CDR3: CASSLIDRNTGELFF

J: TRBJ1-6
D: -
V: TRBV2
size: -
DNA: TGTGCCAGCAAAAGGGAGGCTTCACCCCTCCACTTT
CDR3: CASKREASPLHF